What follows are 17 T cell receptor beta chains derived from one specimen sequenced in a study of patients and donors after allogeneic stem cell transplantation (dated by TCRdb to about 2020). The method was RT-PCR. Instrument used: NextSeq 550. TCRdb reprocessing: public reads trimmed at Q25 with fastp, clones called with MiXCR, in-frame beta chains kept. Each entry is one CDR3 protein sequence, shown with its most common DNA and genes. This sample gives under 170,000 distinct CDR3 sequences in total; approximately 40% of them show up just once. About 50% of the sample is taken by the ten largest. Source material: blood, either unsorted or a sorted T cell fraction (not recorded which). These receptor sequences come from a human donor who was either an allogeneic HSCT recipient or a stem cell or donor lymphocyte infusion donor (not recorded which). It is not recorded whose cells these are; they may come from a transplant donor.

This chain joins TRBV20-1 and TRBJ2-3, with 8 positions matching TRBD2. Trimming took 4 bases from V and 4 from J; bases not matched to a gene: 7. Per the germline V gene, CDR1 is DFQATT and CDR2 is SNEGSKA (reference sequence). This CDR3 contains 14 residues. CDR3 in amino acids: CSATGGGNSDTQYF. CDR3 nucleotides: TGCAGTGCTACTGGCGGGGGGAATTCAGATACGCAGTATTTT.

The rearrangement uses TRBV6-1 and TRBJ1-1; no firm D call. Looked up from germline, CDR1 is MNHNS and CDR2 is SASEGT. CDR3 size: 12 residues. The V and J ends lost 5 bases and 3 bases respectively, with 7 bases between them. The DNA of the CDR3 is TGTGCCAGCAGTACGAGCTACACTGAAGCTTTCTTT. It is translated as CASSTSYTEAFF.

CDR3 residues: CSVPRAGETQYF. Here the CDR3 DNA reads TGCAGCGTTCCCAGGGCGGGGGAGACCCAGTACTTC. The J gene is TRBJ2-5, the V gene TRBV29-1; D perhaps matches TRBD2 (6 bases). Trimming stripped 5 bases from V and 5 bases from J, with 12 bases between. The CDR3 has 12 residues. Germline V gene sequence: CDR1 SQVTM, CDR2 ANQGSEA.

The chain has TRBV12-3 or TRBV12-4 and TRBJ1-6; D might be TRBD1 (6 bases). The length of the CDR3 is 14 residues. V shed 6 bases and J shed 15 bases, with 21 bases lying between them. CDR3 sequence reads: CASSKTGSLPLLHF. As DNA, the CDR3 is TGTGCCAGCAGCAAAACAGGGTCCCTCCCCCTCCTCCACTTT.

The rearrangement joins TRBV7-2 to TRBJ1-2; D is undetermined. This CDR3 contains 14 residues. The germline V and J ends were trimmed by 0 bases and 4 bases, with 9 bases remaining between them. Germline loops: CDR1 SGHTA, CDR2 FQGNSA. The CDR3 DNA is TGTGCCAGCAGCTTAGCTCCAGAACTCTATGGCTACACCTTC. Translated, it gives CASSLAPELYGYTF.

This clonotype was observed a few times. This chain joins TRBV7-2 and TRBJ1-2; D not resolved. The CDR3 has 11 residues. V lost 2 bases, J lost 6 bases, and 4 bases lay in between. The germline V gene has CDR1 SGHTA and CDR2 FQGNSA. The CDR3 DNA sequence: TGTGCCAGCAGCTTATTAAATGGCTACACCTTC. Its protein product is CASSLLNGYTF.

This clonotype was observed a handful of times. The chain has TRBV7-9 and TRBJ1-2, with D unclear. CDR3 size: 15 residues. CDR1 SEHNR and CDR2 FQNEAQ come from the germline V gene (reference sequence). V lost 1 base and J lost 3, with 12 bases in between. In DNA, the CDR3 is TGTGCCAGCAGCTTAGGACCCCAGGAGTACTATGGCTACACCTTC. Translated, it gives CASSLGPQEYYGYTF.

This clonotype was recorded a few times. The chain recombines TRBV5-1 with TRBJ1-1; D may be TRBD1 (6 bases). The CDR3 is 14 amino acids. Germline V gives CDR1 SGHRS, CDR2 YFSETQ. Trimming took off 6 bases at V and 0 bases at J, with 12 bases between the two ends. The CDR3 reads CASTPGAMNTEAFF. Written as DNA, the CDR3 is TGCGCCAGCACCCCGGGGGCCATGAACACTGAAGCTTTCTTT.

The rearrangement links TRBV6-6 to TRBJ2-3; D may be TRBD1 or TRBD2 (6 bases each). Trimming took off 4 bases at V and 1 base at J, with 18 bases between the two ends. CDR1 is MNHNY and CDR2 is SVGAGI in the germline V gene (reference sequence). The CDR3 loop spans 17 amino acids. DNA of the CDR3: TGTGCCAGCAGTTCCCTTAGGGGGGCGCGAGGCACAGATACGCAGTATTTT. Translated: CASSSLRGARGTDTQYF.

This chain connects TRBV12-3 or TRBV12-4 to TRBJ2-5, with D hard to call. CDR3 length: 15 amino acids. Trimming left V 2 bases short and J 5 bases short, with 15 bases between. CDR3 region: CASSLWATPRETQYF. CDR3 nucleotide sequence: TGTGCCAGCAGTTTATGGGCGACCCCCCGGGAGACCCAGTACTTC.

This rearrangement joins TRBV27 to TRBJ2-3; D gene uncertain. This CDR3 region has 14 residues. Germline CDR1 and CDR2: MNHEY and SMNVEV (reference sequence). V lost 5 bases, J lost 5 bases, and 14 bases lay in between. For the CDR3, the DNA is TGTGCCAGCAGTCGACACCTGACCAGAGATACGCAGTATTTT. This sequence encodes CASSRHLTRDTQYF.

The chain has TRBV2 and TRBJ2-3; 8 nucleotides agree with TRBD1. The length of the CDR3 is 14 residues. J was trimmed by 2 bases and V by 10 bases; bases with no gene match: 8. Germline V gives CDR1 SNHLY, CDR2 FYNNEI. The CDR3 sequence: CATDRGAITDTQYF. The CDR3 DNA reads as TGTGCCACCGACAGGGGAGCTATCACAGATACGCAGTATTTT.

The V gene is TRBV7-2, the J gene TRBJ1-2; 12 bases line up with TRBD1. With 3 bases clipped from V and 2 bases from J, the junction kept 4 bases outside the gene matches. Germline values: CDR1 SGHTA, CDR2 FQGNSA. The CDR3 consists of 16 residues. The CDR3 protein is CASSLGTGGANYGYTF. The CDR3 DNA sequence: TGTGCCAGCAGCTTGGGGACAGGGGGCGCAAACTATGGCTACACCTTC.

This clonotype has only a few counts. The J gene is TRBJ2-2, the V gene TRBV4-2; 15 bases agree with TRBD2. The V gene end was trimmed by 4 bases and the J gene end by 6 bases; junction bases not matched to a gene: 3. Germline V gene lookup returns CDR1 LGHNA and CDR2 YNFKEQ. This CDR3 has 16 amino acids. The CDR3 loop is CASSPGLAGGSGELFF. The CDR3 DNA reads TGTGCCAGCAGCCCGGGACTAGCGGGGGGTTCCGGGGAGCTGTTTTTT.

V gene TRBV11-2 combines with J gene TRBJ1-1; no clear D. The CDR3 runs to 12 residues. CDR1 and CDR2 from the germline V gene are SGHAT and FQNNGV. The V gene lost 0 bases and the J gene lost 8 bases, with 7 bases spanning the gap. CDR3 amino acids: CASSLDPSEAFF. The CDR3, as DNA: TGTGCCAGCAGCTTAGATCCATCAGAAGCTTTCTTT.

This clonotype was observed many times. This chain connects TRBV25-1 to TRBJ1-5; no clear D gene. Germline V gene data show CDR1 as MGHDK and CDR2 as SYGVNS. V was clipped by 3 bases and J by 8 bases, with 8 bases between them. The CDR3 is 12 amino acids. CDR3 sequence reads: CASSDSGKPQHF. In nucleotides, the CDR3 is TGTGCCAGCAGTGACAGTGGAAAGCCCCAGCATTTT.

The chain employs TRBV6-5 and TRBJ2-5; 8 bases line up with TRBD2. V gave up 0 bases and J gave up 2 bases; unmatched junction bases: 2. Germline V gene lookup returns CDR1 MNHEY and CDR2 SVGAGI. This CDR3 is 15 amino acids long. The CDR3 spells CASSYSPGGQETQYF. The CDR3 region has the DNA TGTGCCAGCAGTTACTCCCCGGGAGGGCAAGAGACCCAGTACTTC.